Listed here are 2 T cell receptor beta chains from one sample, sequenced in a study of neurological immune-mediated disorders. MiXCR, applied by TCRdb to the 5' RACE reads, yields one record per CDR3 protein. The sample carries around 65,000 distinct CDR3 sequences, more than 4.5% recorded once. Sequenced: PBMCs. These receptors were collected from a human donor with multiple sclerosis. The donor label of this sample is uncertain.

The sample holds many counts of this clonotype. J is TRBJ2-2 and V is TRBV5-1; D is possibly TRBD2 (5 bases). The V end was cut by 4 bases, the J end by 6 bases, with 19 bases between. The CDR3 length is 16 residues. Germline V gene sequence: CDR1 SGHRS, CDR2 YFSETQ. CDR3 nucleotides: TGCGCCAGCAGCCTCCAAAAGGGTGGAGGCCCCGGGGAGCTGTTTTTT. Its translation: CASSLQKGGGPGELFF.

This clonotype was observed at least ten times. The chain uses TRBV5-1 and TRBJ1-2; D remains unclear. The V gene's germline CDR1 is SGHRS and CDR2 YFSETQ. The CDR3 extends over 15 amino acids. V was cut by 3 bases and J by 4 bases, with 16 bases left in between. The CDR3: CASSSGGESAYGYTF. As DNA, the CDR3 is TGCGCCAGCAGCTCCGGTGGGGAGTCAGCCTATGGCTACACCTTC.